This TCR beta chain was obtained from a study of cytomegalovirus exposure and HLA in healthy donors. Whole-study findings and limits: Researchers reported from a later analysis that most CMV-associated TCR beta chains appeared HLA-restricted.

With regard to this clone: The antigen is undetermined.

Germline loops: CDR1 LNHDA, CDR2 SQIVND (reference sequence). Between the trimmed V and J ends, which lost 3 bases and 0 bases, there was a span of 15 bases. CDR3 length: 17 amino acids. The primer mix had 60 Vbeta and 13 Jbeta primers. The repertoire was sequenced with immunoSEQ multiplex PCR; TCRdb's copy has only in-frame clones and lacks some. This sample carries some 100,000 clones, approximately 82% of them seen once, and the ten largest clones take about 1.2%. V gene TRBV19 combines with J gene TRBJ1-5; maybe TRBD1 (5 bases). The sample consisted of PBMCs. This clonotype was obtained from a woman younger than 30 in good health and CMV-seronegative. CDR3 nucleotide sequence: TGTGCCAGTAGTATTCGGGACGGGGGATATAGCAATCAGCCCCAGCATTTT. Translated: CASSIRDGGYSNQPQHF. Looking up the rest from reference TRBV19 and TRBJ1-5 gives the full variable domain: DGGITQSPKYLFRKEGQNVTLSCEQNLNHDAMYWYRQDPGQGLRLIYYSQIVNDFQKGDIAEGYSVSREKKESFPLTVTSAQKNPTAFYLCASSIRDGGYSNQPQHFGDGTRLSIL.